The T cell receptor (beta chain) under discussion was sequenced for a study of blood T cell repertoires in COVID-19. Study context: Some COVID-19 samples were acute and others convalescent; all came from the United States, Italy and Spain. PBMCs, B-cell-depleted T cells, or T cells were the source of the cDNA or gDNA that made up the material.

Measured with immunoSEQ multiplex PCR; TCRdb has only the in-frame clones, and not every one. The sample includes approximately 120,000 clones, 88% of them seen just once. The clonotype comes from a man in his fifties with acute or convalescent COVID-19. Sequences were obtained from peripheral blood.

DNA for the CDR3: TGTGCCAGCAGTCCACAGGGGGCTGGAAACACCATATATTTT. This translates into CASSPQGAGNTIYF. J is TRBJ1-3 and V is TRBV6-5; TRBD1 matches 8 bases. The CDR3 runs 14 residues. Germline-derived CDR1 and CDR2 are MNHEY and SVGAGI. The V segment lost 5 bases and the J segment 2 bases; nucleotides outside the gene matches: 2.